This T cell receptor beta chain was profiled in a study of cytomegalovirus exposure and HLA in healthy donors. Study information: From HLA-typed donors, an early data release held around 80 million unique TCRs. Notes on the study in general: Other equally common chains were less clonally expanded than HLA-associated TCR beta chains, a later analysis showed.

PCR involved 60 Vbeta and 13 Jbeta primers. Generated by immunoSEQ multiplex PCR, the TCRdb table keeps only in-frame clones and is missing some. Of approximately 190,000 clones detected, 75% to 85% appear once; the ten largest clones hold around 6.3%. Points on this clone: Its specificity is not known.

V was pared by 8 bases and J by 5 bases, with 19 bases between. This CDR3 is 15 amino acids long. CDR1 and CDR2 (germline): KGHSH, LQKENI. Sequencing was done on a sample of PBMCs. The TCR originated in a woman between 45 and 65 years old in good health and CMV-seropositive. The chain recombines TRBV18 with TRBJ2-1; tentative D call: TRBD1 (6 bases). CDR3: CASRLTGHANNEQFF. The CDR3 bases are TGTGCCAGCCGACTGACGGGACACGCAAACAATGAGCAGTTCTTC.